Following are 30 T cell receptor beta chains from one sample sequenced in a study of human T cells and chemical hapten exposure. The time point was: pre-sensitization, week 0. Treatment here: therapeutic diphenylcyclopropenone sensitization with weekly scalp DPC. TCRdb passed the RACE reads through MiXCR, listing each CDR3 protein once. The table includes more than 250,000 distinct CDR3 sequences, approximately 7.5% detected once. Sequenced material: whole blood, taken in connection with sensitization to the hapten diphenylcyclopropenone (DPC). These receptors came from a man between 18 and 29 years old with alopecia areata. Some clones in this sample may be carry-over from other donors' samples.

This clonotype was seen more than once but under ten times. This chain links TRBV29-1 with TRBJ1-4; D remains unclear. The germline V and J ends were trimmed by 0 bases and 8 bases, with 13 bases remaining between them. The CDR3 length is 14 residues. Per germline, CDR1 SQVTM and CDR2 ANQGSEA. The CDR3 spells CSVEDLRWGEKLFF. DNA for the CDR3: TGCAGCGTTGAAGATCTCCGTTGGGGAGAAAAACTGTTTTTT.

In its sample, this clonotype was seen a few times. The chain uses TRBV5-1 and TRBJ2-7, with D unclear. This CDR3 has 13 residues. V gave up 0 bases and J gave up 2 bases, with 6 bases separating them. The germline gives CDR1 SGHRS, CDR2 YFSETQ. The CDR3, as DNA: TGCGCCAGCAGCTTGGCCCCCCCCTACGAGCAGTACTTC. Translating it yields CASSLAPPYEQYF.

The rearrangement uses TRBV6-5 and TRBJ1-1, with 9 bases lining up with TRBD1. Germline CDR1 MNHEY, CDR2 SVGAGI. J gave up 5 bases and V 8 bases, and 9 bases lay outside the gene matches. This CDR3 is built from 14 residues. The CDR3 reads CASRLGQGLTEAFF. In nucleotides, the CDR3 is TGTGCCAGCCGCCTCGGACAGGGGCTGACTGAAGCTTTCTTT.

Ten or more counts support this clonotype. The V gene is TRBV7-2, the J gene TRBJ2-3; 14 bases fit TRBD2. The trim removed 5 bases at V and 3 bases at J, leaving 4 bases unmatched. Germline V lookup: CDR1 SGHTA, CDR2 FQGNSA. This CDR3 is built from 16 residues. The CDR3: CASSLGLAGGTDTQYF. CDR3 sequence (DNA): TGTGCCAGCAGCCTCGGACTAGCGGGGGGAACAGATACGCAGTATTTT.

The rearrangement links TRBV11-1 to TRBJ1-2; D call uncertain. Trimming pared 3 bases from V and 0 bases from J, leaving 8 bases between. CDR1 and CDR2 from the germline V gene are SGHAT and FQDESV (reference sequence). The CDR3 length is 14 residues. CDR3 bases: TGTGCCAGCAGCTTCGGCAGCTCTAACTATGGCTACACCTTC. Translated: CASSFGSSNYGYTF. The whole variable domain, remainder taken from reference TRBV11-1 and TRBJ1-2, is EAEVAQSPRYKITEKSQAVAFWCDPISGHATLYWYRQILGQGPELLVQFQDESVVDDSQLPKDRFSAERLKGVDSTLKIQPAELGDSAMYLCASSFGSSNYGYTFGSGTRLTVV.

The V and J genes are TRBV12-3 or TRBV12-4 and TRBJ1-2; D possibly corresponds to TRBD1 (5 bases). The V and J ends lost 8 bases and 3 bases respectively, with 13 bases between them. The CDR3 loop spans 13 amino acids. The CDR3 spells CASSQGTYYGYTF. CDR3 sequence (DNA): TGTGCCAGCTCGCAGGGCACCTACTATGGCTACACCTTC.

This clonotype appeared a few times. The chain links TRBV6-6 to TRBJ1-1, with unresolved D. Trimming removed 4 bases at V and 4 bases at J, with 13 bases between. The CDR3 has 14 amino acids. The germline CDR1 and CDR2 sequences are MNHNY and SVGAGI (reference sequence). The CDR3 loop is CASSSWTLSTEAFF. CDR3 DNA: TGTGCCAGCAGTTCCTGGACTCTATCCACTGAAGCTTTCTTT.

This clonotype was counted a few times. The chain has TRBV5-1 and TRBJ2-7, with 8 bases matching TRBD1. Germline trimming cut 4 bases from V and 1 base from J; bases unmatched to any gene: 4. The CDR3 totals 14 residues. The germline V gene has CDR1 SGHRS and CDR2 YFSETQ. As DNA, the CDR3 is TGCGCCAGCAGCGCGACAGGGGCGTCCTACGAGCAGTACTTC. Translating it yields CASSATGASYEQYF. Drawing the rest from reference TRBV5-1 and TRBJ2-7, the complete variable domain is KAGVTQTPRYLIKTRGQQVTLSCSPISGHRSVSWYQQTPGQGLQFLFEYFSETQRNKGNFPGRFSGRQFSNSRSEMNVSTLELGDSALYLCASSATGASYEQYFGPGTRLTVT.

The gene calls are TRBV7-8 and TRBJ1-2; 7 bases align to TRBD1. This CDR3 contains 15 residues. In germline, CDR1 is SGHVS, CDR2 FQNEAQ. Trimming at V came to 5 bases and at J to 4 bases, leaving 10 bases not matched to a gene. CDR3 region: CASSHRQGKSYGYTF. CDR3 coding DNA: TGTGCCAGCAGCCACCGACAGGGCAAGAGCTATGGCTACACCTTC.

V usage is TRBV4-2 and J usage is TRBJ2-3; D tentatively fits TRBD1 or TRBD2 (7 bases each). The CDR3 has 17 amino acids. Germline loops: CDR1 LGHNA, CDR2 YNFKEQ. Trimming removed 4 bases from V and 3 bases from J, with 20 bases in between. CDR3 nucleotide sequence: TGTGCCAGCAGCCTCAGGGGGGGTGCGGGGGAGACAGATACGCAGTATTTT. It is translated as CASSLRGGAGETDTQYF.

CDR3 amino acids: CASREQHIQYF. The CDR3 DNA reads TGTGCCAGCAGAGAACAGCACATTCAGTACTTC. This chain connects TRBV25-1 to TRBJ2-4; no definite D call. Germline V gives CDR1 MGHDK, CDR2 SYGVNS. The length of the CDR3 is 11 residues. Trimming cost V 6 bases and J 8 bases, with 8 bases left between them.

The gene calls are TRBV29-1 and TRBJ1-1, with D unresolved. The CDR3 has 13 residues. Germline values: CDR1 SQVTM, CDR2 ANQGSEA. V shed 3 bases and J shed 4 bases, with 12 bases lying between them. CDR3 protein: CSVEGARATEAFF. The CDR3 nucleotides read TGCAGCGTTGAGGGAGCCCGGGCCACTGAAGCTTTCTTT. The variable domain in full, completed from reference TRBV29-1 and TRBJ1-1, reads SAVISQKPSRDICQRGTSLTIQCQVDSQVTMMFWYRQQPGQSLTLIATANQGSEATYESGFVIDKFPISRPNLTFSTLTVSNMSPEDSSIYLCSVEGARATEAFFGQGTRLTVV.

This clonotype has a handful of counts. This chain joins TRBV11-1 and TRBJ1-3, with D uncertain. Germline V gene lookup returns CDR1 SGHAT and CDR2 FQDESV (reference sequence). V lost 3 bases, J lost 4 bases, and 19 bases lay in between. The CDR3 has 17 amino acids. The CDR3 nucleotides read TGTGCCAGCAGCTTTTTCCGGGAGGCCAGCTCCGGAAACACCATATATTTT. Encoded protein: CASSFFREASSGNTIYF.

Only a few counts were recorded for this clonotype. CDR3: CAIRSLKENEQFF. The CDR3 DNA follows: TGTGCCATCAGGTCCCTTAAGGAAAATGAGCAGTTCTTC. The rearrangement joins TRBV10-3 to TRBJ2-1; D ambiguous. CDR3 length: 13 residues. Trimming cost V 6 bases and J 7 bases, with 13 bases left between them. The germline V gene encodes CDR1 ENHRY and CDR2 SYGVKD.

This clonotype was observed a few times. J is TRBJ2-7 and V is TRBV28, with 7 bases matching TRBD1. CDR1 is MDHEN, CDR2 SYDVKM, per germline. V shed 5 bases and J 6 bases; nucleotides not matched to a gene: 7. The CDR3 extends over 13 amino acids. CDR3 protein: CASSPGQAAEQYF. The CDR3 bases are TGTGCCAGCAGTCCCGGACAGGCTGCCGAGCAGTACTTC.

The chain is built from TRBV5-5 and TRBJ2-7, with 7 bases fitting TRBD1. CDR1 is SGHKS, CDR2 YYEKEE, per germline (reference sequence). CDR3 size: 16 residues. V trimming: 0 bases; J trimming: 3 bases; junction bases outside the gene matches: 9. The CDR3: CASSLVGTASLYEQYF. CDR3 bases: TGTGCCAGCAGCTTGGTAGGGACAGCGAGCCTCTACGAGCAGTACTTC.

This clonotype was detected ten times or more. The DNA of the CDR3 is TGTGCCAGCAGTTATGGTCAGGGCGATACGCAGTATTTT. This translates into CASSYGQGDTQYF. V usage is TRBV6-5 and J usage is TRBJ2-3, with D perhaps matching TRBD1 (5 bases). The CDR3 has 13 amino acids. Trimming pared 3 bases from V and 6 bases from J, leaving 10 bases between. Germline CDR1 reads MNHEY; CDR2 reads SVGAGI.

A few counts support this clonotype. The genes are TRBV12-3 or TRBV12-4 and TRBJ1-1, with D unclear. The V gene lost 6 bases and the J gene lost 1 base, with 15 bases spanning the gap. The CDR3 runs to 15 residues. The CDR3 bases are TGTGCCAGCAGCCGAAGACGATCAGGGAACACTGAAGCTTTCTTT. Its protein product is CASSRRRSGNTEAFF.

This clonotype was detected only a few times. V usage is TRBV28 and J usage is TRBJ2-7; D gene unclear. V lost 7 bases, J lost 2 bases, and 12 bases lay in between. Germline V gene sequence: CDR1 MDHEN, CDR2 SYDVKM. CDR3 length: 13 amino acids. DNA for the CDR3: TGTGCCAGCACCCTTCCAAGTACCTACGAGCAGTACTTC. Its translation is CASTLPSTYEQYF.

The chain links TRBV4-3 to TRBJ1-1, with D possibly being TRBD1 (5 bases). Trimming took off 1 base at V and 6 bases at J, with 12 bases between the two ends. Germline CDR1 and CDR2: LGHNA and YSLEER. The CDR3 is 14 residues long. As DNA, the CDR3 is TGCGCCAGCAGCCAAGTCGCCGGGGGGGCTGAAGCTTTCTTT. This codes for CASSQVAGGAEAFF.

The chain couples TRBV7-8 to TRBJ2-1; D is uncertain. V was cut by 2 bases and J by 8 bases, with 16 bases left in between. This CDR3 contains 15 residues. Germline values: CDR1 SGHVS, CDR2 FQNEAQ. The CDR3 here is CASSLNLGYIDEQFF. CDR3 nucleotides: TGTGCCAGCAGCTTAAATTTAGGTTACATCGATGAGCAGTTCTTC.

The chain links TRBV10-3 to TRBJ1-4; D gene ambiguous. The germline gives CDR1 ENHRY, CDR2 SYGVKD. V lost 3 bases and J lost 5, with 13 bases in between. This CDR3 has 15 amino acids. The CDR3 DNA reads TGTGCCATCAGTGATCGCGAGCTTCCCAATGAAAAACTGTTTTTT. Translated, it gives CAISDRELPNEKLFF.

The chain carries TRBV19 and TRBJ2-5; D gene ambiguous. The CDR3 is 15 amino acids. Looked up from germline, CDR1 is LNHDA and CDR2 is SQIVND (reference sequence). V dropped 6 bases and J dropped 0 bases, with 14 bases sitting between them. The CDR3 DNA reads as TGTGCCAGTAGCAGACCCTCGCGAGACCAAGAGACCCAGTACTTC. Amino acids: CASSRPSRDQETQYF.

The chain employs TRBV27 and TRBJ2-7; tentatively, D is TRBD2 (7 bases). Trimming stripped 3 bases from V and 5 bases from J, with 14 bases between. Germline lookup yields CDR1 MNHEY and CDR2 SMNVEV (reference sequence). The CDR3 length is 14 residues. The chain's CDR3 is CASSFAGEGHEQYF. CDR3 nucleotides: TGTGCCAGCAGTTTTGCAGGGGAGGGGCACGAGCAGTACTTC.

This clonotype was recorded many times. This sequence joins TRBV9 and TRBJ2-3, with D possibly being TRBD2 (6 bases). V was trimmed by 3 bases and J by 0 bases, leaving 14 bases between them. The CDR3 is 16 residues long. CDR1 SGDLS and CDR2 YYNGEE come from the germline V gene. CDR3 in amino acids: CASSAPGSPSTDTQYF. The CDR3 DNA follows: TGTGCCAGCAGCGCCCCCGGGAGCCCTAGCACAGATACGCAGTATTTT.

This clonotype was seen a handful of times. J is TRBJ1-2 and V is TRBV5-1; D uncertain. Germline values: CDR1 SGHRS, CDR2 YFSETQ. The V end was cut by 0 bases, the J end by 2 bases, with 11 bases between. This CDR3 has 15 residues. The CDR3 sequence is CASSLAIGINYGYTF. CDR3 coding DNA: TGCGCCAGCAGCTTGGCCATCGGGATCAACTATGGCTACACCTTC.

This clonotype appeared many times. The rearrangement links TRBV27 to TRBJ2-2; D is possibly TRBD2 (5 bases). The V gene's germline CDR1 is MNHEY and CDR2 SMNVEV (reference sequence). V was clipped by 2 bases and J by 3 bases, with 7 bases between them. This CDR3 contains 14 residues. CDR3 protein: CASSLQDYTGELFF. CDR3 in DNA: TGTGCCAGCAGTTTACAGGACTACACCGGGGAGCTGTTTTTT.

There are many counts of this clonotype. The junction departs from germline at one end; a sequencing error may be responsible. The chain recombines TRBV7-2 with TRBJ1-1; possible D gene TRBD1, 6 bases. CDR3 length equals 15 residues. Germline assignment: CDR1 SGHTA and CDR2 FQGNSA. The CDR3 DNA sequence: TGTGCCAGCAGCTCAACAGGGAGGGGGAACCCTGAAGCTTTCTTT. This codes for CASSSTGRGNPEAFF.

This clonotype was found many times. The chain links TRBV7-8 to TRBJ2-4; D gene uncertain. CDR3 length: 14 amino acids. The germline V and J ends were trimmed by 3 bases and 9 bases, with 15 bases remaining between them. Germline lookup yields CDR1 SGHVS and CDR2 FQNEAQ. CDR3 in amino acids: CASSFRGPGPIQYF. For the CDR3, the DNA is TGTGCCAGCAGCTTTCGAGGCCCCGGGCCCATTCAGTACTTC.

This clonotype was observed a handful of times. The rearrangement joins TRBV12-3 or TRBV12-4 to TRBJ2-7; 11 bases line up with TRBD2. The J segment lost 3 bases and the V segment lost 1 base, leaving 2 bases of the junction unmatched. The CDR3 extends over 15 amino acids. This CDR3 is CASSLGLAGNYEQYF. The CDR3 DNA reads TGTGCCAGCAGTTTAGGACTAGCGGGAAACTACGAGCAGTACTTC.